This TCR beta chain emerged from a study of blood T cells in healthy people across ages. Findings and limits, study-wide: Without sorted subsets, naive and antigen-experienced compartments could not be conclusively compared.

Of note for this clonotype: Its antigen is not identified.

It was about 10 milliliters of peripheral blood that were drawn from each donor. Researchers isolated at least 7 million PBMCs per sample. Next came a second PCR, run for roughly 7 to 12 cycles, which used a sample-barcoded 5' primer along with a J-beta primer mix. Through a template-switch adaptor with 12 random nucleotides, each cDNA molecule received a tag. TCRdb re-analysed the 5' RACE reads in MiXCR, keeping a single row per CDR3 protein. The data show approximately 350,000 distinct CDR3 sequences, about 49% seen once. The ends were cut back, 5 bases at V and 6 bases at J, with 14 bases in the middle. CDR3 length: 14 amino acids. Germline CDR1 and CDR2: SGHAT and FQNNGV.

The sequence came from a man aged 60-69 years in good health. The rearrangement joins TRBV11-2 to TRBJ2-1, with D perhaps matching TRBD2 (6 bases). The sample consisted of blood. CDR3 sequence: CASSQRGGVNEQFF. For the CDR3, the DNA is TGTGCCAGCAGCCAACGTGGCGGGGTCAATGAGCAGTTCTTC.